This TCR beta chain is from a study of T-cell reconstitution after alpha-beta-depleted transplantation in children. The V gene's germline CDR1 is SGHRS and CDR2 YFSETQ. V was pared by 6 bases and J by 7 bases, with 22 bases of the junction left unmatched. The CDR3 totals 18 residues. This clonotype has only a few counts. Using unique molecular identifiers, the investigators prepared the TCRbeta library. TCRdb called the PCR reads again in MiXCR, with one record for every CDR3 protein. The sample shows 700,000 to 950,000 distinct CDR3 sequences, 16% of them seen only once. The chain recombines TRBV5-1 with TRBJ2-1, with 7 bases fitting TRBD2. This clonotype originated in a male patient younger than 18 who had a stem cell transplant for acute lymphoblastic leukemia, so the T cells may come from the graft donor. The sample consisted of PBMCs, mostly from graft donor cells, taken 360 days after TCRalphabeta/CD19-depleted stem cell transplant. The CDR3 DNA follows: TGCGCCAGCAAACGAACCCCTGGACTAGAGGTTTTGGGAAATGAGCAGTTCTTC. Translated: CASKRTPGLEVLGNEQFF.